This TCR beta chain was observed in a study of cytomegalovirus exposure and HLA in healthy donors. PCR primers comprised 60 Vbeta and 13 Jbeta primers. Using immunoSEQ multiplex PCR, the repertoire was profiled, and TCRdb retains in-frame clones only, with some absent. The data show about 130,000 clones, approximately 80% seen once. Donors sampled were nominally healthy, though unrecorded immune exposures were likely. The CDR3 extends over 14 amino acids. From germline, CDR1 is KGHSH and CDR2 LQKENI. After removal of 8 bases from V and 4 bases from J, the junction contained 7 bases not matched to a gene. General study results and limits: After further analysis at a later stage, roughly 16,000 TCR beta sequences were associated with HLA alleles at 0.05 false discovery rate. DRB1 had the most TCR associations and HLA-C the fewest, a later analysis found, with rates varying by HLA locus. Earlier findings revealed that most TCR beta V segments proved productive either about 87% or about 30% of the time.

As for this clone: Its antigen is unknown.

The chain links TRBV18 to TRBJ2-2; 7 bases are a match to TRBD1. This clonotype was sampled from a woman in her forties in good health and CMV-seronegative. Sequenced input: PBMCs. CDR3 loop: CASHSTGATGELFF. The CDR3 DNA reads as TGTGCCAGCCACTCCACAGGGGCCACCGGGGAGCTGTTTTTT. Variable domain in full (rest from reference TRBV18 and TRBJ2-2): NAGVMQNPRHLVRRRGQEARLRCSPMKGHSHVYWYRQLPEEGLKFMVYLQKENIIDESGMPKERFSAEFPKEGPSILRIQQVVRGDSAAYFCASHSTGATGELFFGEGSRLTVL.